This TCR beta chain originates from a study of blood T cell repertoires in COVID-19. This CDR3 spans 15 amino acids. Original data processing: Reference gene primers were amplified, and this amplification served to estimate nucleated cell counts. The protocol was immunoSEQ multiplex PCR, while the TCRdb copy is restricted to in-frame clones and leaves out a portion. V and J calls and clone size come straight from that table; D and trimming were deduced from the DNA. The sample holds approximately 59,000 clones, about 81% seen once. This sequence was found in a man at least 80 years old with acute or convalescent COVID-19. The J gene is TRBJ1-6, the V gene TRBV21-1; the table's D call, TRBD1, was not checked against the DNA. TRBV21-1 is a known pseudogene. Sequencing was carried out using peripheral blood. CDR3 amino acids: CASSNRTGGISPLHF. The DNA of the CDR3 is TGTGCCAGCAGCAACCGCACAGGGGGTATTTCACCCCTCCACTTT.